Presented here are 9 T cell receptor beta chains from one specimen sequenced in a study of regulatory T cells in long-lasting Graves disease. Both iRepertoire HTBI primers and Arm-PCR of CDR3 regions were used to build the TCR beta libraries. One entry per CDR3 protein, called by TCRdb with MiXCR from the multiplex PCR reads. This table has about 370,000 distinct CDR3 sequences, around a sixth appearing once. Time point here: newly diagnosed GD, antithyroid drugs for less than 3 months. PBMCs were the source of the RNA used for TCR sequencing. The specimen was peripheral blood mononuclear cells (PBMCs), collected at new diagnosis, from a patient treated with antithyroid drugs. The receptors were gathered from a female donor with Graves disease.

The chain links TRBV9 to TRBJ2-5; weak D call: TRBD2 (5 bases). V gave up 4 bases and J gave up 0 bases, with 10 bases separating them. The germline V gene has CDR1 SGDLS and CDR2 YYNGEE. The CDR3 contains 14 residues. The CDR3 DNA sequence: TGTGCCAGCAGCCCCCGGGATTACCAAGAGACCCAGTACTTC. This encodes CASSPRDYQETQYF.

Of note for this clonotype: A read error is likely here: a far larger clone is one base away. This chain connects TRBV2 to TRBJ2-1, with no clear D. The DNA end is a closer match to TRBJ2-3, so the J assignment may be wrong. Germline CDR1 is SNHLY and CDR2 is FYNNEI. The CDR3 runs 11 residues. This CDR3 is CASSGADAQYF. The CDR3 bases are TGTGCCAGCAGTGGAGCAGATGCGCAGTATTTT.

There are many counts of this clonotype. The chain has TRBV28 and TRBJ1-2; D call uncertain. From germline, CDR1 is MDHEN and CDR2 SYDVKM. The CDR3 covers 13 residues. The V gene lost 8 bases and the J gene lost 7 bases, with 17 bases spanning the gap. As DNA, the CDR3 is TGTGCCAGCGGAGTAGCAAAACGTTTTGGCTACACCTTC. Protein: CASGVAKRFGYTF.

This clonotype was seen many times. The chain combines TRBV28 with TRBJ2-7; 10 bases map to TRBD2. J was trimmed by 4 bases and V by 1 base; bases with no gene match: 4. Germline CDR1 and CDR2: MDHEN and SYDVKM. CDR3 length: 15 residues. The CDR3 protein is CASSLFLAGAYEQYF. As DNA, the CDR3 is TGTGCCAGCAGTTTATTTCTAGCGGGGGCGTACGAGCAGTACTTC.

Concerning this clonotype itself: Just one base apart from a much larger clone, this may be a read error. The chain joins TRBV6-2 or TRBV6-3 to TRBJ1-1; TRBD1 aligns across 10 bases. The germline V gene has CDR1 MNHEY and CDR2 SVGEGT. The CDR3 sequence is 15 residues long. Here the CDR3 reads CASGYYRQGAAEAFF. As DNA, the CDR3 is TGTGCCAGCGGTTACTACCGACAGGGGGCTGCTGAAGCTTTCTTT.

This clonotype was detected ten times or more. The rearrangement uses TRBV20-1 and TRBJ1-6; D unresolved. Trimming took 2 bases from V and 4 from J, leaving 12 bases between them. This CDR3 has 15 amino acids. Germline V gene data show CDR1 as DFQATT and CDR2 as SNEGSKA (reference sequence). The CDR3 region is CSARSFGQYNSPLHF. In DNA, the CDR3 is TGCAGTGCTAGATCCTTCGGGCAGTATAATTCACCCCTCCACTTT.

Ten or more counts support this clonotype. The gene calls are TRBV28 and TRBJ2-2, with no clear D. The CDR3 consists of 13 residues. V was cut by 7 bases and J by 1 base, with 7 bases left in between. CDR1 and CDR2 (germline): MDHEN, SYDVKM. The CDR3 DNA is TGTGCCAGCATTGCAGGGAACACCGGGGAGCTGTTTTTT. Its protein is CASIAGNTGELFF.

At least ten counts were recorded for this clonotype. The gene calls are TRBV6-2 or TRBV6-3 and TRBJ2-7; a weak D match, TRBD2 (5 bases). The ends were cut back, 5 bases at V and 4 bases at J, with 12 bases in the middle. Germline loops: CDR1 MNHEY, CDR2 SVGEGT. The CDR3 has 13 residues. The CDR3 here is CASSPYRTYEQYF. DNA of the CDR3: TGTGCCAGCAGTCCCTACCGGACTTACGAGCAGTACTTC.

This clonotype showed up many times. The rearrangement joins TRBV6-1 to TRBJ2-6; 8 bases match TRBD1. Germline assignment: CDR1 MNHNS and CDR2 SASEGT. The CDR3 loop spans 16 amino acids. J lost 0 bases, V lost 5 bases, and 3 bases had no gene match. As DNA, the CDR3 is TGTGCCAGCAGTCAAACAGGGGGCTCTGGGGCCAACGTCCTGACTTTC. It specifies CASSQTGGSGANVLTF.